This TCR beta chain was retrieved from a study of cytomegalovirus exposure and HLA in healthy donors. The study ran its PCR with 60 Vbeta and 13 Jbeta primers. Assay used: immunoSEQ multiplex PCR; TCRdb lists only in-frame clones, some missing. The table records some 180,000 clones, more than 75% of them present only once. This CDR3 is built from 14 residues. CDR1 is SGHAT and CDR2 is FQNNGV in the germline V gene. V shed 2 bases and J shed 6 bases, with 11 bases lying between them. J is TRBJ2-1 and V is TRBV11-2, with TRBD2 as a possible D gene (5 bases). The sequenced sample was PBMCs. This receptor was obtained from a woman aged 25 to 45 in good health and CMV-seropositive. The chain's CDR3 is CASSLLTRFNEQFF. The CDR3 DNA is TGTGCCAGCAGCTTATTAACTAGGTTCAATGAGCAGTTCTTC.